This record concerns one T cell receptor (beta chain) sequence. The antigen it recognizes is unknown. No base quality information exists; no much larger clone differs at one position. The sample belongs to a study of beta chain features in type 1 diabetes (dated by TCRdb to the late 2010s). For context, the study as a whole: Patients and healthy donors did not differ in mean age, gender distribution, total cell number or subset yield. In the study, TCRB repertoires of sorted circulating CD4+ T cell subsets from recently diagnosed type 1 diabetes patients were compared with those of matched healthy donors. Naive and central memory subsets were obtained from all 30 or so donors, but regulatory and stem cell-like memory subsets were isolated from only 8 patients and roughly eight healthy donors. A total of around 110,000,000 sorted cells were examined across all samples, and RNA yield correlated strongly with the number of cells per subset.

What the study reported, not specific to this receptor: Shorter templates might have been favored by PCR, but patient and control samples were amplified and corrected together, so both groups would have been affected equally by any skew. At VDJ recombination sites, type 1 diabetes patients had fewer insertions and more deleted nucleotides, which implies abnormalities in thymic rearrangement. Because cDNA was sequenced instead of genomic DNA, highly expressing activated cells could be over-represented, though the groups showed no difference in activation or CD3 levels. Only small numbers of individuals were included in the HLA sub-analyses, which left unresolved whether HLA type had any influence on TCRB rearrangement. A moderate but significant shortening of TCRB CDR3 length was observed in type 1 diabetes patients in all four CD4+ subsets. Naive, central memory and regulatory TCRB repertoires appeared to be more similar among patients than among healthy donors.

Trimming at the junction amounts to 0 bases on V and 2 bases on J, and the germline ends lie 19 bases apart. Reading from cysteine to phenylalanine, the CDR3 counts 18 amino acids. Left in the record is the CDR3 DNA by itself, 54 bases read in frame from the first base. CDR1 LGHNA and CDR2 YSLEER were looked up in the germline V gene. From each donor, a single peripheral blood sample of about 100 mL on average was drawn into heparinised tubes. A BD FACSAria II was used to sort naive, central memory, regulatory and stem cell-like memory CD4+ T cells with a panel that included CD45RO, CCR7, CD25, CD127, CD95 and CD27. A purity above 98% was achieved for all sorted populations. PBMCs were separated immediately by Lymphoprep density gradient centrifugation and were stained directly, without being cultured. So that batch effects would be minimized, each experiment stained and sorted samples in pairs, pairing one healthy donor with one patient.

All of the isolated RNA was reverse transcribed with the High Capacity cDNA Reverse Transcription Kit, so expressed TCRB transcripts were sequenced. Deep immunoSEQ sequencing was performed on naive, central memory and regulatory T cell samples, with an average of around 3.5 million total reads per sample. After sorted cells were lysed in RLT buffer, RNA was extracted with DNase-treated RNeasy Micro or Mini kits, with the choice depending on cell number. Each cell subset was processed on its own to prevent cross-contamination, while patient and healthy donor samples were processed together. The immunoSEQ multiplex PCR was used to amplify TCRB sequences from cDNA, generating 87-bp fragments that spanned the CDR3 region. Sequencing of the amplicons was performed on the Illumina HiSeq platform. As for how the authors treated the data: Synthetic template baselines were used to correct PCR bias computationally, reads within Hamming distance 2 were collapsed, and singletons that could not be merged were discarded. By aligning reads against IMGT, V, D and J genes, CDR3 length, and insertions or deletions at six rearrangement sites were assigned. Within each subset, clonotype counts were normalized to sorted cell number, and only after that were true diversity and Gini coefficients computed with the tcR R package. The overlap coefficient, calculated on TCRB nucleotide sequences, was used to measure repertoire sharing. As a proxy for the pre-selection repertoire, out-of-frame TCRB sequences from naive cells were analyzed. Held by TCRdb, this immuneACCESS table contains in-frame sequences only and omits some clones. Under half of the omission traces to an unresolved V gene where checked; the cause of the rest is unknown. The V and J calls and clone size are taken from that table; D and trimming were inferred from the DNA. Present in this sample are 600,000 to 650,000 clones, about a sixth of which were seen just once. The top ten clones comprise roughly 0.098% of the sample.

Source material: naive CD4+ T cells from blood. The cell subset or site label corresponds to: true naive CD4+ T cells. Recombination connected TRBV4-3 to TRBJ1-2; possibly the D gene is TRBD1, per 5 matching bases. This TCR was recovered from a man aged 18 to 30 in good health. The DNA reads as follows: TGCGCCAGCAGCCAAGACATAGGGGCGTACCTTTCAAACTATGGCTACACCTTC. Its translation reads: CASSQDIGAYLSNYGYTF.